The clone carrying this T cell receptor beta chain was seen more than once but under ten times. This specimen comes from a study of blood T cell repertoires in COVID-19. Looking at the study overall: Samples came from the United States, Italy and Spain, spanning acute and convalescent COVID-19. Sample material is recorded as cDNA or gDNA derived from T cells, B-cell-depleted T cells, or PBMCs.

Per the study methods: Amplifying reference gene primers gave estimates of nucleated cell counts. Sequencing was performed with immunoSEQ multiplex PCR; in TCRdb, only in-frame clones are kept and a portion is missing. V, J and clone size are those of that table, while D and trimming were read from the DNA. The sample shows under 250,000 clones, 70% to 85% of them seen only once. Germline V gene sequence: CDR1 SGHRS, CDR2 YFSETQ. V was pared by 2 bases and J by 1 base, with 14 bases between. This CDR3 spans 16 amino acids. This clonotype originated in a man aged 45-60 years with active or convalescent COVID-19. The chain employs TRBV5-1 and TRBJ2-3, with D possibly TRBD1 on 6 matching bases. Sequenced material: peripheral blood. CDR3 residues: CASSLTPGHRTDTQYF. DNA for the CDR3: TGCGCCAGCAGCTTAACTCCGGGACACCGCACAGATACGCAGTATTTT.